The next 23 T cell receptor beta chains were all read from a single sample in a study of tumor-infiltrating lymphocytes in localized non-small cell lung cancer. Using immunoSEQ multiplex PCR, the repertoire was profiled, and TCRdb retains in-frame clones only, with some absent. The sample holds fewer than 8,500 clones, about 80% seen once. The sequencing input was uninvolved lung tissue not adjacent to the tumor. These receptor sequences come from a human donor with non-small cell lung cancer.

The rearrangement uses TRBV11-3 and TRBJ1-2; D unresolved. Per the germline V gene, CDR1 is SGHNT and CDR2 is YENEEA. Deletions cut 1 base from V and 4 bases from J, with 13 bases between. CDR3 size: 15 residues. The CDR3 nucleotides read TGTGCCAGCAGCTTAGTGAAGGCTGGGATCTATGGCTACACCTTC. Translated: CASSLVKAGIYGYTF.

The CDR3 DNA is TGCGCCAGCAGCCAAGAGACGGGGGGTCTTTACAATGAGCAGTTCTTC. Translation gives CASSQETGGLYNEQFF. The chain joins TRBV4-3 to TRBJ2-1; the match to TRBD2 covers 7 bases. V dropped 0 bases and J dropped 4; count of bases not matched to a gene: 6. Looked up from germline, CDR1 is LGHNA and CDR2 is YSLEER. The CDR3 totals 16 residues.

The chain is built from TRBV27 and TRBJ1-1, with D possibly TRBD1 on 6 matching bases. Germline V gene data show CDR1 as MNHEY and CDR2 as SMNVEV (reference sequence). This CDR3 region has 12 residues. Trimming pared 4 bases from V and 10 bases from J, leaving 13 bases between. CDR3 region: CASSYREGAAFF. CDR3 DNA: TGTGCCAGCAGTTACAGGGAAGGGGCAGCTTTCTTT.

The genes are TRBV9 and TRBJ1-2; D call uncertain. The germline V gene encodes CDR1 SGDLS and CDR2 YYNGEE. V lost 0 bases to trimming and J lost 0 bases, with 9 bases between them. This CDR3 comprises 15 residues. DNA of the CDR3: TGTGCCAGCAGCGTAGGTAGTGCAGCTAACTATGGCTACACCTTC. It translates to CASSVGSAANYGYTF.

The sample holds a few counts of this clone. This chain uses TRBV19 with TRBJ2-6; D is perhaps TRBD2 (6 bases). CDR3 length equals 18 residues. V lost 7 bases, J lost 4 bases, and 23 bases lay in between. Germline loops: CDR1 LNHDA, CDR2 SQIVND (reference sequence). CDR3 coding DNA: TGTGCCAGTACCCGTCGCTACTTGCTCGCGGGAGGGGCCAACGTCCTGACTTTC. It specifies CASTRRYLLAGGANVLTF.

This rearrangement joins TRBV7-9 to TRBJ1-5, with D uncertain. Germline lookup yields CDR1 SEHNR and CDR2 FQNEAQ (reference sequence). This CDR3 contains 14 residues. Trimming stripped 1 base from V and 6 bases from J, with 10 bases between. The CDR3 is CASSLGIGLQPQHF. The DNA of the CDR3 is TGTGCCAGCAGCTTAGGGATAGGGCTTCAGCCCCAGCATTTT.

This sequence joins TRBV7-8 and TRBJ1-4; 7 nucleotides align to TRBD1. Germline assignment: CDR1 SGHVS and CDR2 FQNEAQ. Trimming removed 5 bases from V and 4 bases from J; junction bases left unmatched: 7. CDR3 length: 15 amino acids. The CDR3 protein is CASSPRQGGNEKLFF. For the CDR3, the DNA is TGTGCCAGCAGCCCAAGACAGGGCGGTAATGAAAAACTGTTTTTT.

The rearrangement joins TRBV9 to TRBJ2-3; D is ambiguous. CDR1 SGDLS and CDR2 YYNGEE come from the germline V gene. V lost 0 bases to trimming and J lost 2 bases, with 7 bases between them. The CDR3 has 14 amino acids. DNA for the CDR3: TGTGCCAGCAGCGTAGGGCAGCTCACAGATACGCAGTATTTT. It specifies CASSVGQLTDTQYF.

Only one count was recorded for this clone. The V gene is TRBV5-4, the J gene TRBJ1-2; TRBD1 agrees at 7 bases. The CDR3 is 14 residues long. The junction had 4 bases not matched to a gene; V was cut back by 2 bases and J by 3 bases. Germline-derived CDR1 and CDR2 are SGHNT and YYREEE (reference sequence). The CDR3 here is CASSLGGVDYGYTF. In nucleotides, the CDR3 is TGTGCCAGCAGCTTAGGGGGCGTTGACTATGGCTACACCTTC.

This clone was observed a few times. J is TRBJ2-2 and V is TRBV10-3; 7 bases agree with TRBD1. The V segment lost 8 bases and the J segment 5 bases; nucleotides outside the gene matches: 14. Germline CDR1 is ENHRY and CDR2 is SYGVKD. CDR3 length: 16 residues. CDR3 DNA sequence: TGTGCCATCTCACGGGTTAAGGGGGCAGGAACCGGGGAGCTGTTTTTT. Its translation: CAISRVKGAGTGELFF.

This clone has a single count. This chain links TRBV7-8 with TRBJ1-5, with D unresolved. With 1 base removed from V and 0 bases from J, the gap between germline ends came to 7 bases. The CDR3 runs 15 residues. Per the germline V gene, CDR1 is SGHVS and CDR2 is FQNEAQ. The CDR3 reads CASSLDPGSNQPQHF. The CDR3 region has the DNA TGTGCCAGCAGCTTAGATCCGGGTAGCAATCAGCCCCAGCATTTT.

This clone showed up just once. The gene calls are TRBV2 and TRBJ1-5; D uncertain. CDR1 and CDR2 from the germline V gene are SNHLY and FYNNEI. The CDR3 runs 14 residues. Trimming cost V 6 bases and J 0 bases, with 9 bases left between them. CDR3 amino acids: CASRRSSSNQPQHF. CDR3 bases: TGTGCCAGCAGGCGATCTTCTAGCAATCAGCCCCAGCATTTT.

This chain uses TRBV29-1 with TRBJ1-2; 8 bases are shared with TRBD1. The CDR3 sequence is 11 residues long. CDR1 is SQVTM and CDR2 is ANQGSEA in the germline V gene. Trimming cost V 7 bases and J 7 bases; bases outside gene matches: 5. The CDR3 is CSGQGASGYTF. In nucleotides, the CDR3 is TGCAGCGGGCAGGGGGCCTCTGGCTACACCTTC. Combining the CDR3 with reference TRBV29-1 and TRBJ1-2 gives the whole variable domain SAVISQKPSRDICQRGTSLTIQCQVDSQVTMMFWYRQQPGQSLTLIATANQGSEATYESGFVIDKFPISRPNLTFSTLTVSNMSPEDSSIYLCSGQGASGYTFGSGTRLTVV.

This sequence joins TRBV11-2 and TRBJ2-1, with 9 bases fitting TRBD1. Germline loops: CDR1 SGHAT, CDR2 FQNNGV. The CDR3 is 15 residues long. V was clipped by 5 bases and J by 9 bases; unmatched bases: 11. The CDR3: CASSPTGGAFAEQFF. The CDR3 DNA reads as TGTGCCAGCAGCCCAACAGGGGGCGCCTTCGCTGAGCAGTTCTTC.

V is TRBV15 and J is TRBJ2-5; D not resolved. With 1 base removed from V and 2 bases from J, the gap between germline ends came to 11 bases. The germline V gene encodes CDR1 LNHNV and CDR2 YYDKDF (reference sequence). This CDR3 is built from 15 residues. CDR3 in DNA: TGTGCCACCAGCAGAGGAGAAAACAAACAAGAGACCCAGTACTTC. Translation gives CATSRGENKQETQYF.

V is TRBV28 and J is TRBJ2-6, with 7 bases lining up with TRBD1. The CDR3 sequence is 16 residues long. Germline loops: CDR1 MDHEN, CDR2 SYDVKM. Trimming at V came to 3 bases and at J to 4 bases, leaving 6 bases not matched to a gene. CDR3 bases: TGTGCCAGCAGTTTGGGAGACAGGGCAGGGGCCAACGTCCTGACTTTC. This encodes CASSLGDRAGANVLTF.

The chain carries TRBV5-1 and TRBJ2-7; 14 nucleotides line up with TRBD2. CDR1 is SGHRS, CDR2 YFSETQ, per germline. V lost 0 bases to trimming and J lost 7 bases; unmatched junction nucleotides: 18. The CDR3 sequence is 20 residues long. As DNA, the CDR3 is TGCGCCAGCAGCTTGGGCCCGGGACTAGCGGGGGACTTTTTCCCCCGGGAGCAGTACTTC. Its translation is CASSLGPGLAGDFFPREQYF. Looking up the rest from reference TRBV5-1 and TRBJ2-7 gives the full variable domain: KAGVTQTPRYLIKTRGQQVTLSCSPISGHRSVSWYQQTPGQGLQFLFEYFSETQRNKGNFPGRFSGRQFSNSRSEMNVSTLELGDSALYLCASSLGPGLAGDFFPREQYFGPGTRLTVT.

J is TRBJ1-6 and V is TRBV7-3; the D is unclear. CDR1 and CDR2 from the germline V gene are SGHTA and FQGTGA. This CDR3 is 13 amino acids long. Trimming stripped 5 bases from V and 4 bases from J, with 6 bases between. The CDR3 here is CASSGEYNSPLHF. CDR3 coding DNA: TGTGCCAGCAGCGGAGAGTATAATTCACCCCTCCACTTT. Looking up the rest from reference TRBV7-3 and TRBJ1-6 gives the full variable domain: GAGVSQTPSNKVTEKGKYVELRCDPISGHTALYWYRQSLGQGPEFLIYFQGTGAADDSGLPNDRFFAVRPEGSVSTLKIQRTERGDSAVYLCASSGEYNSPLHFGNGTRLTVT.

This clone was counted a single time. V gene TRBV11-1 combines with J gene TRBJ2-3; TRBD1 might be the D (6 bases). Germline CDR1 is SGHAT and CDR2 is FQDESV (reference sequence). V was clipped by 6 bases and J by 3 bases, with 13 bases between them. This CDR3 spans 14 amino acids. The CDR3 bases are TGTGCCAGCAGTCCAGGGGCAGGTACAGATACGCAGTATTTT. Translation gives CASSPGAGTDTQYF.

Of note for this clone: One junction end does not reproduce the germline sequence, and a read error may be involved. V usage is TRBV9 and J usage is TRBJ2-5; no firm D call. Per the germline V gene, CDR1 is SGDLS and CDR2 is YYNGEE. The CDR3 spans 13 residues. The CDR3 sequence: CTSSVVGPGPQYF. CDR3 in DNA: TGTACCAGCAGCGTAGTCGGACCCGGCCCCCAGTACTTC.

J is TRBJ1-5 and V is TRBV10-3; no reliable D call. CDR1 and CDR2 from the germline V gene are ENHRY and SYGVKD. CDR3 length: 13 amino acids. The germline V and J ends were trimmed by 3 bases and 2 bases, with 5 bases remaining between them. Here the CDR3 DNA reads TGTGCCATCAGTGAAATTGGCAATCAGCCCCAGCATTTT. It specifies CAISEIGNQPQHF.

This chain joins TRBV21-1 and TRBJ1-4. TRBV21-1 is classified as a pseudogene. The CDR3 runs to 18 residues. DNA for the CDR3: TGTGCCAGCAGCGCCAAGACCGTCCCGCTTGCAACTAATGAAAAACTGTTTTTT. This sequence encodes CASSAKTVPLATNEKLFF.

The gene calls are TRBV6-5 and TRBJ2-6; TRBD1 agrees at 7 bases. The length of the CDR3 is 14 residues. From germline, CDR1 is MNHEY and CDR2 SVGAGI. Germline trimming cut 6 bases from V and 4 bases from J; bases unmatched to any gene: 3. CDR3 sequence reads: CASRTGFGANVLTF. In DNA, the CDR3 is TGTGCCAGCAGGACAGGGTTCGGGGCCAACGTCCTGACTTTC.